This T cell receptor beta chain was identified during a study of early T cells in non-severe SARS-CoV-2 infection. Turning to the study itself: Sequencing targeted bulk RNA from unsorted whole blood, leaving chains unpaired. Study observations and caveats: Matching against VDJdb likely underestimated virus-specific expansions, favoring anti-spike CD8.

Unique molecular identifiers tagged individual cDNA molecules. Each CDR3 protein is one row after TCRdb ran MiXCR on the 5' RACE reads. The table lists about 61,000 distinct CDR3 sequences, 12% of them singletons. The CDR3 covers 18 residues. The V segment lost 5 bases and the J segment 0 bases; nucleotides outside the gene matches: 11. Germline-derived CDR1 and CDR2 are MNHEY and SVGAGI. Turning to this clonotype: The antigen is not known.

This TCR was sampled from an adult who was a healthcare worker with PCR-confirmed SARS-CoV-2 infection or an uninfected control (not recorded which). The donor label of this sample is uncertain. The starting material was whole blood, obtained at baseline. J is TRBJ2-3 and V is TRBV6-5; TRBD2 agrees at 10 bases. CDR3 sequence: CASSPAWTSGTSTDTQYF. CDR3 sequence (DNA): TGTGCCAGCAGTCCGGCCTGGACTAGCGGAACTAGCACAGATACGCAGTATTTT.